This passage covers 17 T cell receptor beta chains from one sample sequenced in a study of blood T cell repertoires in COVID-19. TCRdb's table, derived via immunoSEQ multiplex PCR, lists solely in-frame clones and lacks some. In the table there are about 120,000 clones, around nine tenths of which are singletons. The source material was peripheral blood. These TCRs come from a human donor with active COVID-19. The donor label of this sample is uncertain.

The genes are TRBV21-1 and TRBJ1-5; the DNA was not used to check the table's D call, TRBD1. TRBV21-1 is a documented pseudogene. The CDR3 has 14 residues. CDR3 in amino acids: CASSITGVNQPQHF. CDR3 DNA: TGTGCCAGCAGCATTACAGGGGTCAATCAGCCCCAGCATTTT.

The chain is built from TRBV3-1 (or the pseudogene TRBV3-2) and TRBJ1-1, with D uncertain. CDR3 size: 16 residues. Trimming took off 0 bases at V and 1 base at J, with 12 bases between the two ends. Germline CDR1 reads LGHDT; CDR2 reads YNNKEL (reference sequence). CDR3 region: CASSQERTGGNTEAFF. Written as DNA, the CDR3 is TGTGCCAGCAGCCAAGAGCGTACGGGTGGGAACACTGAAGCTTTCTTT.

The CDR3 nucleotides are TGCGCCAGCAGCTTGGGCAGGGCTGGAAACACCATATATTTT. This translates into CASSLGRAGNTIYF. The genes are TRBV5-1 and TRBJ1-3, with a tentative D call TRBD1 (5 bases). Trimming removed 0 bases at V and 2 bases at J, with 6 bases between. The CDR3 has 14 residues. Per germline, CDR1 SGHRS and CDR2 YFSETQ.

The chain recombines TRBV19 with TRBJ1-6; D is ambiguous. CDR3 length: 14 amino acids. The germline V gene has CDR1 LNHDA and CDR2 SQIVND (reference sequence). The V and J ends lost 6 bases and 7 bases respectively, with 13 bases between them. Here the CDR3 reads CASSSGTANSPLHF. The CDR3 DNA follows: TGTGCCAGTAGCTCCGGTACCGCAAATTCACCCCTCCACTTT.

This clone was detected once. The chain uses TRBV7-9 and TRBJ2-2; no clear D gene. The CDR3 spans 16 residues. Between the trimmed V and J ends, which lost 0 bases and 2 bases, there was a span of 10 bases. Looked up from germline, CDR1 is SEHNR and CDR2 is FQNEAQ (reference sequence). The CDR3 sequence: CASSLALSLNTGELFF. The CDR3 DNA follows: TGTGCCAGCAGCTTAGCACTAAGTCTCAACACCGGGGAGCTGTTTTTT.

This clone occurred many times. The gene calls are TRBV7-3 and TRBJ1-3, with D perhaps TRBD1 (6 bases). V lost 0 bases to trimming and J lost 2 bases, with 8 bases between them. CDR1 SGHTA and CDR2 FQGTGA come from the germline V gene. The length of the CDR3 is 15 residues. CDR3 DNA: TGTGCCAGCAGCTTAACGGCAGGGGCTGGAAACACCATATATTTT. It is translated as CASSLTAGAGNTIYF.

The V gene is TRBV2, the J gene TRBJ1-4; 7 nucleotides align to TRBD1. V shed 7 bases and J 5 bases; nucleotides not matched to a gene: 7. This CDR3 region has 14 residues. The germline gives CDR1 SNHLY, CDR2 FYNNEI. CDR3 amino acids: CASKPGTANEKLFF. CDR3 coding DNA: TGTGCCAGCAAGCCCGGGACAGCCAATGAAAAACTGTTTTTT.

In its sample, this clone was seen once. The gene calls are TRBV28 and TRBJ2-3, with TRBD2 matching 8 bases. Germline values: CDR1 MDHEN, CDR2 SYDVKM. The CDR3 contains 14 residues. V was pared by 4 bases and J by 4 bases, with 4 bases of the junction left unmatched. CDR3 amino acids: CASSSPGGADTQYF. The DNA for the CDR3 is TGTGCCAGCAGTTCCCCGGGAGGGGCAGATACGCAGTATTTT.

CDR3 DNA sequence: TGTGCCACCCTATCCTACACAGGGAACACTGAAGCTTTCTTT. The encoded protein is CATLSYTGNTEAFF. The chain is built from TRBV19 and TRBJ1-1, with D tentatively TRBD1 (5 bases). Germline assignment: CDR1 LNHDA and CDR2 SQIVND (reference sequence). The CDR3 spans 14 residues. The V gene lost 10 bases and the J gene lost 1 base, with 16 bases spanning the gap.

This chain links TRBV4-1 with TRBJ1-3; 7 bases are shared with TRBD1. Germline lookup yields CDR1 MGHRA and CDR2 YSYEKL. The CDR3 has 19 residues. The V gene end was trimmed by 3 bases and the J gene end by 0 bases; junction bases not matched to a gene: 14. CDR3 coding DNA: TGCGCCAGCAGCCATCGGGACAGCCACCGCCAAGACTCTGGAAACACCATATATTTT. Its translation: CASSHRDSHRQDSGNTIYF.

This rearrangement joins TRBV7-9 to TRBJ2-3; D perhaps matches TRBD1 (6 bases). Germline values: CDR1 SEHNR, CDR2 FQNEAQ (reference sequence). The CDR3 is made up of 16 amino acids. Trimming pared 5 bases from V and 0 bases from J, leaving 15 bases between. The CDR3 DNA is TGTGCCAGCAGCCCCCCGACAGGAAAAAGCACAGATACGCAGTATTTT. Its protein is CASSPPTGKSTDTQYF.

This chain joins TRBV4-3 and TRBJ2-1; D is ambiguous. This CDR3 has 13 residues. Trimming shortened V by 0 bases and J by 5 bases, and 5 bases separated the two germline ends. Per germline, CDR1 LGHNA and CDR2 YSLEER. CDR3 residues: CASSQEENNEQFF. The CDR3 DNA follows: TGCGCCAGCAGCCAAGAAGAGAACAATGAGCAGTTCTTC.

V gene TRBV14 combines with J gene TRBJ2-1; TRBD2 matches 14 bases. CDR3 size: 15 residues. Unmatched junction bases numbered 3, after V lost 4 bases and J lost 7 bases. Germline CDR1 reads SGHDN; CDR2 reads FVKESK. CDR3 nucleotide sequence: TGTGCCAGCAGCCCTTGGACTAGCGGGAGGAATGAGCAGTTCTTC. This codes for CASSPWTSGRNEQFF.

The chain links TRBV7-2 to TRBJ2-6, with D uncertain. The CDR3 is made up of 16 amino acids. V dropped 3 bases and J dropped 0 bases, with 9 bases sitting between them. Germline CDR1 is SGHTA and CDR2 is FQGNSA. The CDR3 is CASSFGGLSGANVLTF. DNA of the CDR3: TGTGCCAGCAGCTTTGGCGGTCTCTCTGGGGCCAACGTCCTGACTTTC. Full variable domain (remainder filled in from reference TRBV7-2 and TRBJ2-6): GAGVSQSPSNKVTEKGKDVELRCDPISGHTALYWYRQSLGQGLEFLIYFQGNSAPDKSGLPSDRFSAERTGGSVSTLTIQRTQQEDSAVYLCASSFGGLSGANVLTFGAGSRLTVL.

The chain carries TRBV10-1 and TRBJ2-7, with TRBD2 as a possible D gene (5 bases). Germline CDR1 and CDR2: WNHNN and SYGVQD (reference sequence). This CDR3 is built from 14 residues. V was clipped by 0 bases and J by 6 bases, with 12 bases between them. This CDR3 is CASSESRPEAEQYF. The CDR3 DNA reads TGCGCCAGCAGTGAGTCTAGACCGGAGGCCGAGCAGTACTTC.

The count of this clone is one. This sequence joins TRBV29-1 and TRBJ1-2, with 9 bases that match TRBD1. With 1 base clipped from V and 4 bases from J, the junction kept 7 bases outside the gene matches. CDR1 and CDR2 (germline): SQVTM, ANQGSEA. The CDR3 runs to 15 residues. CDR3 coding DNA: TGCAGCGTTGAAGTGGACAGGGGAGTCAGCTATGGCTACACCTTC. It yields the protein CSVEVDRGVSYGYTF.

V usage is TRBV27 and J usage is TRBJ2-7; 11 bases agree with TRBD2. Looked up from germline, CDR1 is MNHEY and CDR2 is SMNVEV (reference sequence). There are 15 residues in the CDR3. V lost 6 bases and J lost 6; bases outside the gene matches: 10. The CDR3 region has the DNA TGTGCCAGCAGCCCCTTGACTAGCGGGGCTGGCGAGCAGTACTTC. Encoded protein: CASSPLTSGAGEQYF.